These 20 T cell receptor beta chains were all obtained from the same sample, sequenced in a study of cytomegalovirus exposure and HLA in healthy donors. The PCR contained 60 Vbeta and 13 Jbeta primers. Measured with immunoSEQ multiplex PCR; TCRdb has only the in-frame clones, and not every one. This sample yields about 140,000 clones, of which about four fifths are seen a single time; approximately 4.8% belongs to the top ten. Input material: PBMCs. The receptors come from a man aged 25 to 40 in good health.

The rearrangement uses TRBV7-8 and TRBJ2-7; 10 bases map to TRBD1. J lost 6 bases, V lost 8 bases, and 13 bases had no gene match. CDR3 size: 15 residues. CDR1 is SGHVS, CDR2 FQNEAQ, per germline. As DNA, the CDR3 is TGTGCCAGCCGAAGAGGCCTGGGACAGGGGACCGAGCAGTACTTC. It is translated as CASRRGLGQGTEQYF.

The rearrangement links TRBV19 to TRBJ1-1, with 7 bases aligning to TRBD1. The germline V gene has CDR1 LNHDA and CDR2 SQIVND (reference sequence). Trimming removed 7 bases from V and 6 bases from J; junction bases left unmatched: 8. The CDR3 sequence is 13 residues long. The DNA of the CDR3 is TGTGCCAGTATCGTAGACAGGGCAGCTGAAGCTTTCTTT. Amino acids: CASIVDRAAEAFF.

The gene calls are TRBV18 and TRBJ1-5, with a tentative D call TRBD1 (6 bases). Per the germline V gene, CDR1 is KGHSH and CDR2 is LQKENI. This CDR3 has 15 amino acids. Trimming stripped 3 bases from V and 4 bases from J, with 13 bases between. Here the CDR3 DNA reads TGTGCCAGCTCACCTAGCCCGGACAGTAATCAGCCCCAGCATTTT. It specifies CASSPSPDSNQPQHF.

This rearrangement joins TRBV4-3 to TRBJ2-1; TRBD2 is a possible D gene (5 bases). Germline loops: CDR1 LGHNA, CDR2 YSLEER. The CDR3 consists of 16 residues. V dropped 1 base and J dropped 7 bases, with 17 bases sitting between them. The CDR3 here is CASSQAESSVGNEQFF. The CDR3 DNA reads TGCGCCAGCAGCCAAGCTGAGAGTAGCGTGGGGAATGAGCAGTTCTTC.

The rearrangement links TRBV28 to TRBJ2-7; TRBD1 might be the D (6 bases). This CDR3 contains 15 residues. Between the trimmed V and J ends, which lost 5 bases and 1 base, there was a span of 15 bases. CDR1 is MDHEN and CDR2 is SYDVKM in the germline V gene. The CDR3 DNA is TGTGCCAGCAGTCCCCCAGGGACAAGGTCCTACGAGCAGTACTTC. This encodes CASSPPGTRSYEQYF. The full variable domain, completed using reference TRBV28 and TRBJ2-7, is DVKVTQSSRYLVKRTGEKVFLECVQDMDHENMFWYRQDPGLGLRLIYFSYDVKMKEKGDIPEGYSVSREKKERFSLILESASTNQTSMYLCASSPPGTRSYEQYFGPGTRLTVT.

This clone was counted a few times. CDR3 nucleotides: TGTGCCAGCAGCGTAGGAGGAGACGGCCTCACAGATACGCAGTATTTT. The encoded protein is CASSVGGDGLTDTQYF. The chain employs TRBV9 and TRBJ2-3; D remains ambiguous. This CDR3 contains 16 residues. CDR1 is SGDLS, CDR2 YYNGEE, per germline. Trimming stripped 0 bases from V and 2 bases from J, with 13 bases between.

CDR3 sequence: CASSLSAGGGDEQFF. In nucleotides, the CDR3 is TGTGCCAGCAGTTTATCTGCGGGAGGGGGGGATGAGCAGTTCTTC. V gene TRBV28 combines with J gene TRBJ2-1; 9 bases fit TRBD2. V trimming: 1 base; J trimming: 8 bases; junction bases outside the gene matches: 6. Germline CDR1 is MDHEN and CDR2 is SYDVKM. The CDR3 contains 15 residues.

This rearrangement joins TRBV28 to TRBJ1-2; 7 positions agree with TRBD1. This CDR3 has 15 amino acids. V shed 5 bases, J shed 4 bases, and the junction held 10 bases outside the gene matches. From germline, CDR1 is MDHEN and CDR2 SYDVKM. In DNA form, the CDR3 reads TGTGCCAGCAGTCCAACTCCGACAGGGAGCTATGGCTACACCTTC. Translation gives CASSPTPTGSYGYTF.

A word on this clone: The same CDR3 is also encoded by other DNA sequences in this sample. CDR3 amino acids: CASSLGGQETQYF. CDR3 coding DNA: TGTGCCAGCAGTTTAGGCGGGCAAGAGACCCAGTACTTC. This rearrangement joins TRBV28 to TRBJ2-5, with D perhaps matching TRBD2 (5 bases). Trimming cost V 2 bases and J 2 bases, with 6 bases left between them. Germline V gives CDR1 MDHEN, CDR2 SYDVKM. This CDR3 has 13 amino acids.

Comment on this clone: This same CDR3 is encoded by further DNA sequences in the sample. J is TRBJ2-7 and V is TRBV15; D is possibly TRBD2 (6 bases). Trimming cost V 3 bases and J 2 bases, with 11 bases left between them. The V gene's germline CDR1 is LNHNV and CDR2 YYDKDF (reference sequence). CDR3 size: 14 residues. CDR3 sequence reads: CATSRGRGTYEQYF. The DNA for the CDR3 is TGTGCCACCAGCAGGGGGCGGGGAACCTACGAGCAGTACTTC. Based on the CDR3 plus reference TRBV15 and TRBJ2-7, the full variable domain is DAMVIQNPRYQVTQFGKPVTLSCSQTLNHNVMYWYQQKSSQAPKLLFHYYDKDFNNEADTPDNFQSRRPNTSFCFLDIRSPGLGDTAMYLCATSRGRGTYEQYFGPGTRLTVT.

The chain links TRBV28 to TRBJ2-2, with no clear D. The CDR3 consists of 15 residues. Germline lookup yields CDR1 MDHEN and CDR2 SYDVKM. V dropped 3 bases and J dropped 0 bases, with 8 bases sitting between them. In nucleotides, the CDR3 is TGTGCCAGCAGTTTCCAGCTAGCGAACACCGGGGAGCTGTTTTTT. It specifies CASSFQLANTGELFF.

This clone showed up just a few times. This chain links TRBV10-3 with TRBJ2-1; 8 nucleotides agree with TRBD2. Germline assignment: CDR1 ENHRY and CDR2 SYGVKD. V dropped 5 bases and J dropped 6; count of bases not matched to a gene: 9. CDR3 length: 15 residues. The CDR3 nucleotides read TGTGCCATCAGTCAGGGACTAGAAGGACGCAATGAGCAGTTCTTC. Protein sequence: CAISQGLEGRNEQFF.

The genes are TRBV6-4 and TRBJ2-1; D is undetermined. The CDR3 spans 13 residues. Per the germline V gene, CDR1 is MRHNA and CDR2 is SNTAGT. Trimming cost V 4 bases and J 8 bases, with 12 bases left between them. In DNA, the CDR3 is TGTGCCAGCAGTGTCGACCCCCGGGATGAGCAGTTCTTC. Protein product: CASSVDPRDEQFF.

This rearrangement joins TRBV7-2 to TRBJ2-1; 7 bases line up with TRBD2. The CDR3 loop spans 17 amino acids. The germline V gene has CDR1 SGHTA and CDR2 FQGNSA. The junction had 19 bases not matched to a gene; V was cut back by 8 bases and J by 6 bases. This CDR3 reads CASSASGIGVSGNEQFF. Written as DNA, the CDR3 is TGTGCCAGCTCCGCTAGCGGCATCGGGGTGTCCGGCAATGAGCAGTTCTTC. The full variable domain, completed using reference TRBV7-2 and TRBJ2-1, is GAGVSQSPSNKVTEKGKDVELRCDPISGHTALYWYRQSLGQGLEFLIYFQGNSAPDKSGLPSDRFSAERTGGSVSTLTIQRTQQEDSAVYLCASSASGIGVSGNEQFFGPGTRLTVL.

The genes are TRBV5-1 and TRBJ1-2, with 9 bases identical to TRBD1. V shed 0 bases, J shed 4 bases, and the junction held 7 bases outside the gene matches. The CDR3 is 16 residues long. Per the germline V gene, CDR1 is SGHRS and CDR2 is YFSETQ. The CDR3 nucleotides read TGCGCCAGCAGCTTGGCCACTCAACAGGGGGCCTATGGCTACACCTTC. It codes for CASSLATQQGAYGYTF.

This clone was counted only a few times. The chain uses TRBV18 and TRBJ1-3; possible D gene TRBD1, 6 bases. Trimming stripped 0 bases from V and 3 bases from J, with 12 bases between. The length of the CDR3 is 16 residues. Germline V gene data show CDR1 as KGHSH and CDR2 as LQKENI. The CDR3 is CASSPPGRGHGNTIYF. For the CDR3, the DNA is TGTGCCAGCTCACCACCCGGCAGGGGACATGGAAACACCATATATTTT.

As DNA, the CDR3 is TGCGCCAGCAGCTTGTTGACTGGAGACCGCTACCGGGGGAATGAAAAACTGTTTTTT. This codes for CASSLLTGDRYRGNEKLFF. J is TRBJ1-4 and V is TRBV5-1; D may be TRBD1 (5 bases). The CDR3 is 19 amino acids. Trimming pared 1 base from V and 5 bases from J, leaving 24 bases between. Germline CDR1 reads SGHRS; CDR2 reads YFSETQ. Filled out from reference TRBV5-1 and TRBJ1-4, the complete variable domain reads KAGVTQTPRYLIKTRGQQVTLSCSPISGHRSVSWYQQTPGQGLQFLFEYFSETQRNKGNFPGRFSGRQFSNSRSEMNVSTLELGDSALYLCASSLLTGDRYRGNEKLFFGSGTQLSVL.

The chain has TRBV7-2 and TRBJ1-1, with a possible D match to TRBD1 (5 bases). The germline gives CDR1 SGHTA, CDR2 FQGNSA. This CDR3 spans 13 amino acids. The germline V and J ends were trimmed by 8 bases and 1 base, with 11 bases remaining between them. The CDR3 DNA reads TGTGCCAGCGCCAGGGAACAGAACACTGAAGCTTTCTTT. Translated: CASAREQNTEAFF. Based on the CDR3 plus reference TRBV7-2 and TRBJ1-1, the full variable domain is GAGVSQSPSNKVTEKGKDVELRCDPISGHTALYWYRQSLGQGLEFLIYFQGNSAPDKSGLPSDRFSAERTGGSVSTLTIQRTQQEDSAVYLCASAREQNTEAFFGQGTRLTVV.

The chain combines TRBV5-6 with TRBJ1-5; TRBD1 matches at 7 bases. CDR3 size: 17 residues. The V and J ends lost 5 bases and 7 bases, in that order; junction bases with no gene match: 18. Germline CDR1 is SGHDT and CDR2 is YYEEEE. Here the CDR3 DNA reads TGTGCCAGCAGTCGCCGCGGCGGGACAGTGGGTGGGCAGCCCCAGCATTTT. It translates to CASSRRGGTVGGQPQHF.

Points on this clone: Relative to the germline gene, one junction end is altered; a read error may explain this. J is TRBJ2-7 and V is TRBV20-1; D is unclear. Germline CDR1 and CDR2: DFQATT and SNEGSKA (reference sequence). CDR3 length: 11 amino acids. Here the CDR3 reads CSARGTYEQYF. CDR3 coding DNA: TGCAGTGCCAGAGGTACCTACGAGCAGTACTTC.